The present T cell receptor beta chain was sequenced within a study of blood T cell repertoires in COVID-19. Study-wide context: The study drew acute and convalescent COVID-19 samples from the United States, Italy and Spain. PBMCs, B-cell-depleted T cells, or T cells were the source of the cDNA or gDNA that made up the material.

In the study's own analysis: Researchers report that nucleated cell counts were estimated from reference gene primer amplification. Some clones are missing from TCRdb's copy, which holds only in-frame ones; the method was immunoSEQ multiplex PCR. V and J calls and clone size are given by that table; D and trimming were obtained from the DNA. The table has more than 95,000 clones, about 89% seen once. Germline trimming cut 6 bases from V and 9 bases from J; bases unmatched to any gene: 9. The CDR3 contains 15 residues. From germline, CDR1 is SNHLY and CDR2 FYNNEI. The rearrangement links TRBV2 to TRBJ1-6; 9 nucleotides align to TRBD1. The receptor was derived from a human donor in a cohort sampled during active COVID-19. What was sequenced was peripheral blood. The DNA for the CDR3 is TGTGCCAGCAGGGGGACCGGGACAGGGTTTTCACCCCTCCACTTT. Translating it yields CASRGTGTGFSPLHF.